This T cell receptor (beta chain) stems from a study of T cell responses to AZD1222 COVID-19 vaccine. Overall study results and limits: The study found vaccine-associated CD4 TCRs spanning spike, dominant at 160-218 and 743-854. Spike-specific TCR breadth and depth both grew after two AZD1222 doses.

Comment on this clone: Antigen specificity is unknown.

The CDR3 is 13 amino acids. The V gene's germline CDR1 is MNHEY and CDR2 SVGEGT. V lost 5 bases, J lost 14 bases, and 19 bases lay in between. Only in-frame clones appear in the TCRdb table, and some are missing; sequencing was by immunoSEQ multiplex PCR. The sample has roughly 160,000 clones, just over 90% seen once. V usage is TRBV6-2 or TRBV6-3 and J usage is TRBJ2-1, with a weak D call TRBD2 (6 bases). This sample comprised peripheral blood, obtained on day 0 of MenACWY control vaccination. This clonotype was obtained from an adult in good health. CDR3 in amino acids: CASSLSFGSGKFF. The CDR3 DNA reads TGTGCCAGCAGTCTAAGTTTCGGGAGCGGAAAGTTCTTC.